This T cell receptor (beta chain) was sequenced in a study of blood T cell repertoires in COVID-19. Study at large: Whether acute or convalescent, the COVID-19 samples came from the United States, Italy and Spain.

The assay was immunoSEQ multiplex PCR, and TCRdb's table has in-frame clones only and misses some. The sample has 95,000 to 110,000 clones; roughly 82% are singletons. V was clipped by 4 bases and J by 4 bases; unmatched bases: 7. Germline V gene data show CDR1 as SGHDT and CDR2 as YYEEEE. This CDR3 is 14 amino acids long. The gene calls are TRBV5-6 and TRBJ1-1; 7 nucleotides match TRBD1. The TCR sequence derives from a man aged 60-69 years with acute or convalescent COVID-19. The sequenced sample was peripheral blood. CDR3 DNA: TGTGCCAGCAGCATGCAGGGGGGATCCACTGAAGCTTTCTTT. It codes for CASSMQGGSTEAFF. Using reference TRBV5-6 and TRBJ1-1 for the parts outside the CDR3, the full variable domain is DAGVTQSPTHLIKTRGQQVTLRCSPKSGHDTVSWYQQALGQGPQFIFQYYEEEERQRGNFPDRFSGHQFPNYSSELNVNALLLGDSALYLCASSMQGGSTEAFFGQGTRLTVV.